This T cell receptor (beta chain) was sequenced during a study of cytomegalovirus exposure and HLA in healthy donors (dated by TCRdb to 2016 to 2017). For context, the study as a whole: According to a later analysis, the roughly 130 validation repertoires were produced on the same platform as the roughly 600 repertoires of the first cohort. The study aimed to test whether cataloging public T cell receptors could reveal signatures of past pathogen exposure. High-throughput TCR immunosequencing, statistical association of individual TCRs with disease status, and machine learning were combined to predict cytomegalovirus infection status. A separate validation cohort of over a hundred different subjects was used in addition to the approximately 700-subject first cohort. The paper as a whole reports these results and caveats: The study gave a list of 150 to 200 TCR beta chains associated with cytomegalovirus. According to the authors, the approach could potentially be generalized to other disease states and immunological phenotypes. A later analysis found that TCRs clustered in the first cohort also tended to co-occur in the 95 to 150 validation repertoires, with about 94% of cluster scores above 0. A later analysis had no HLA typing for the validation cohort, so co-occurrence there was scored across all 110 or so repertoires. Cytomegalovirus status was reported to be diagnosed by the classifier with high specificity and sensitivity in both the original and validation cohorts. A few of the identified cytomegalovirus-associated TCR beta chains were confirmed in vitro to be specific for cytomegalovirus antigens. Across donors, most TCR sequences were observed very rarely, whereas some public TCRs were present in many individuals.

Trimmed from V: 3 bases; trimmed from J: 0 bases; junction bases lacking a gene match: 4. From the cysteine through the phenylalanine, the CDR3 covers 16 amino acids. Left in the record is the CDR3 DNA by itself, 48 bases read in frame from the first base. As encoded in the germline V gene (reference sequence), CDR1 is LNHNV while CDR2 is YYDKDF. The donors were included in the validation cohort of around 120 subjects, a group kept apart from the roughly 670-subject first cohort. With respect to this clone: The antigen it recognizes is unknown. Base quality data are lacking; no much larger clone is found one base away.

To prepare the library, the immunoSEQ multiplex PCR assay was applied. Regarding the original processing steps: A statistical classification framework was built for diagnosing cytomegalovirus status from the catalog of TCR beta chain sequences. The source is immuneACCESS, and TCRdb retained only in-frame sequences with V and J called. Part of the clones is not carried over; for the studies checked, unresolved V genes explain less than half of this, and the remainder is unexplained. D and trimming were read from the DNA, whereas the V and J calls and clone size are those reported in that table. The sample table records around 130,000 clones; about 90% of these occur just once. The ten largest clones add up to approximately 3.3% of the sample.

This chain is built from TRBV15 and TRBJ1-2, with 10 bases matching TRBD1. Sample: PBMCs. The source of this sequence is a man aged 25 to 40 in good health and CMV-seronegative. At the DNA level, the sequence is TGTGCCACCAGCAGGGACAGGGGGTCTACTAACTATGGCTACACCTTC. It is translated as CATSRDRGSTNYGYTF.